These 17 T cell receptor beta chains were sequenced from one sample in a study of cytomegalovirus exposure and HLA in healthy donors. Primers included in the PCR were 60 Vbeta and 13 Jbeta primers. Repertoires were generated with immunoSEQ multiplex PCR, while TCRdb's copy carries only in-frame clones and drops some. The sample contains 130,000 to 150,000 clones, about three quarters of which appear only once. Source material: PBMCs. Receptors originate from a man in his late teens or twenties in good health and CMV-seronegative.

Points on this clone: At one end, the junction sequence differs from germline, possibly due to a read error. This chain joins TRBV7-9 and TRBJ2-1, with a possible D match to TRBD1 (6 bases). Germline CDR1 is SEHNR and CDR2 is FQNEAQ (reference sequence). CDR3 length equals 12 residues. The chain's CDR3 is CSSSFSGQEQFF. The CDR3 DNA follows: TGTTCCAGCAGCTTCTCTGGACAGGAGCAGTTCTTC. Using reference TRBV7-9 and TRBJ2-1 for the parts outside the CDR3, the full variable domain is DTGVSQNPRHKITKRGQNVTFRCDPISEHNRLYWYRQTLGQGPEFLTYFQNEAQLEKSRLLSDRFSAERPKGSFSTLEIQRTEQGDSAMYLCSSSFSGQEQFFGPGTRLTVL.

The V call is TRBV19, the J call TRBJ1-3; D is unclear. Germline values: CDR1 LNHDA, CDR2 SQIVND (reference sequence). Trimming pared 4 bases from V and 0 bases from J, leaving 10 bases between. The CDR3 spans 15 residues. The CDR3 sequence: CASSRGIDSGNTIYF. For the CDR3, the DNA is TGTGCCAGTAGTAGAGGGATCGACTCTGGAAACACCATATATTTT. Filled out from reference TRBV19 and TRBJ1-3, the complete variable domain reads DGGITQSPKYLFRKEGQNVTLSCEQNLNHDAMYWYRQDPGQGLRLIYYSQIVNDFQKGDIAEGYSVSREKKESFPLTVTSAQKNPTAFYLCASSRGIDSGNTIYFGEGSWLTVV.

V and J are TRBV9 and TRBJ2-7; TRBD1 is a possible D gene (5 bases). The length of the CDR3 is 16 residues. CDR1 and CDR2 (germline): SGDLS, YYNGEE. Deletions cut 6 bases from V and 0 bases from J, with 19 bases between. CDR3 protein: CASTPSWGQSSYEQYF. CDR3 coding DNA: TGTGCCAGCACCCCAAGTTGGGGCCAAAGCTCCTACGAGCAGTACTTC.

This clone was seen just once. The CDR3 coding sequence is TGTGCCAGCAGGAGACAGGGGGCAGGGACCTCTGGAAACACCATATATTTT. Amino acids: CASRRQGAGTSGNTIYF. V and J are TRBV7-9 and TRBJ1-3; TRBD1 matches 10 bases. V shed 6 bases and J 0 bases; nucleotides not matched to a gene: 8. This CDR3 has 17 amino acids. The germline CDR1 and CDR2 sequences are SEHNR and FQNEAQ (reference sequence).

The chain joins TRBV19 to TRBJ2-5; TRBD2 matches at 7 bases. Judging by the DNA end, TRBJ2-7 fits better; the J call may be wrong. The CDR3 has 14 residues. CDR1 is LNHDA, CDR2 SQIVND, per germline (reference sequence). Here the CDR3 reads CASSTSGAYYEQYF. DNA of the CDR3: TGTGCCAGTAGTACTAGCGGAGCGTACTACGAGCAGTACTTC.

This clone was picked up a small number of times. The chain employs TRBV5-1 and TRBJ1-6; D perhaps matches TRBD1 (6 bases). This CDR3 region has 14 residues. CDR1 SGHRS and CDR2 YFSETQ come from the germline V gene. V lost 4 bases and J 8 bases, leaving 13 bases between the germline ends. The CDR3: CASSRGGPYSPLHF. CDR3 sequence (DNA): TGCGCCAGCAGCCGGGGGGGGCCCTATTCACCCCTCCACTTT.

The chain uses TRBV7-6 and TRBJ2-5, with 11 bases aligning to TRBD2. Trimming cost V 4 bases and J 4 bases; bases outside gene matches: 5. Germline CDR1 SGHVS, CDR2 FNYEAQ. The CDR3 has 15 residues. The CDR3 sequence is CASSSYGLAGETQYF. CDR3 bases: TGTGCCAGCAGCTCATATGGACTAGCGGGAGAGACCCAGTACTTC.

The chain is built from TRBV5-8 and TRBJ2-3; TRBD1 is a possible D gene (5 bases). Germline values: CDR1 SGHTS, CDR2 YDEGEE. The CDR3 sequence is 13 residues long. The V gene lost 1 base and the J gene lost 6 bases, with 9 bases spanning the gap. The CDR3 DNA reads as TGTGCCAGCAGCTTGCAAGGGGCGGATACGCAGTATTTT. It specifies CASSLQGADTQYF. Full variable domain (outside the CDR3, taken from reference TRBV5-8 and TRBJ2-3): EAGVTQSPTHLIKTRGQQATLRCSPISGHTSVYWYQQALGLGLQFLLWYDEGEERNRGNFPPRFSGRQFPNYSSELNVNALELEDSALYLCASSLQGADTQYFGPGTRLTVL.

The V call is TRBV18, the J call TRBJ2-5, with a weak D call TRBD2 (6 bases). In germline, CDR1 is KGHSH, CDR2 LQKENI. Trimming stripped 5 bases from V and 0 bases from J, with 16 bases between. The CDR3 contains 16 residues. CDR3 region: CASSGRGSPYQETQYF. CDR3 DNA: TGTGCCAGCTCAGGTCGGGGGTCTCCGTACCAAGAGACCCAGTACTTC.

J is TRBJ1-1 and V is TRBV7-3; 7 bases align to TRBD1. The CDR3 consists of 13 residues. Germline V CDR1 and CDR2: SGHTA, FQGTGA. V was clipped by 2 bases and J by 3 bases; unmatched bases: 0. CDR3 sequence (DNA): TGTGCCAGCAGCTTACAGGGGGACACTGAAGCTTTCTTT. Encoded protein: CASSLQGDTEAFF.

The rearrangement uses TRBV11-3 and TRBJ2-5, with a weak D call TRBD2 (5 bases). The end of the DNA aligns better with TRBJ2-7, so the J call may be wrong. From germline, CDR1 is SGHNT and CDR2 YENEEA. The CDR3 contains 14 residues. As DNA, the CDR3 is TGTGCCAGCAGCTTAAATGACTACTCCTACGAGCAGTACTTC. Its protein product is CASSLNDYSYEQYF.

The CDR3 spells CASSLRRGGAYEQYF. CDR3 in DNA: TGTGCCAGCAGCTTACGGCGGGGGGGAGCCTACGAGCAGTACTTC. J is TRBJ2-7 and V is TRBV13; 9 bases are shared with TRBD2. The CDR3 covers 15 residues. Germline loops: CDR1 PRHDT, CDR2 FYEKMQ (reference sequence). V was pared by 2 bases and J by 2 bases, with 4 bases of the junction left unmatched. Complete variable domain (other parts from reference TRBV13 and TRBJ2-7): AAGVIQSPRHLIKEKRETATLKCYPIPRHDTVYWYQQGPGQDPQFLISFYEKMQSDKGSIPDRFSAQQFSDYHSELNMSSLELGDSALYFCASSLRRGGAYEQYFGPGTRLTVT.

This chain links TRBV10-1 with TRBJ1-2; TRBD1 matches 11 bases. With V trimmed by 9 bases and J by 5 bases, 8 bases remained unmatched. Germline V gives CDR1 WNHNN, CDR2 SYGVQD (reference sequence). This CDR3 has 14 residues. CDR3 sequence (DNA): TGCGCCAGAGGACAGGGGGCGAGGTCTTATGGCTACACCTTC. Its protein is CARGQGARSYGYTF.

This clone came up once. The chain couples TRBV6-5 to TRBJ2-2, with D uncertain. V lost 6 bases, J lost 4 bases, and 9 bases lay in between. The CDR3 runs 13 residues. The germline gives CDR1 MNHEY, CDR2 SVGAGI. This chain's CDR3 is CASSEPGTGELFF. In DNA form, the CDR3 reads TGTGCCAGCAGCGAACCGGGCACCGGGGAGCTGTTTTTT.

The chain carries TRBV9 and TRBJ1-2; 7 positions agree with TRBD1. This CDR3 has 14 amino acids. From germline, CDR1 is SGDLS and CDR2 YYNGEE. The ends lost 3 bases at V and 8 bases at J; junction bases unmatched: 10. The CDR3: CASSGNRGMGGYTF. CDR3 DNA sequence: TGTGCCAGCAGCGGAAACAGGGGAATGGGCGGCTACACCTTC.

The genes are TRBV19 and TRBJ2-2; 13 positions match TRBD2. This CDR3 is 14 amino acids long. Germline V lookup: CDR1 LNHDA, CDR2 SQIVND (reference sequence). The V and J ends lost 10 bases and 4 bases, in that order; junction bases with no gene match: 3. The CDR3 spells CATGLAGATGELFF. The CDR3 region has the DNA TGTGCCACTGGACTAGCGGGAGCCACCGGGGAGCTGTTTTTT. The entire variable domain, with the rest obtained from reference TRBV19 and TRBJ2-2, is as follows: DGGITQSPKYLFRKEGQNVTLSCEQNLNHDAMYWYRQDPGQGLRLIYYSQIVNDFQKGDIAEGYSVSREKKESFPLTVTSAQKNPTAFYLCATGLAGATGELFFGEGSRLTVL.

V is TRBV9 and J is TRBJ2-5; 8 nucleotides agree with TRBD2. Unmatched junction bases numbered 9, after V lost 0 bases and J lost 2 bases. Germline-derived CDR1 and CDR2 are SGDLS and YYNGEE. The length of the CDR3 is 17 residues. CDR3 DNA: TGTGCCAGCAGCGTAGTTGGAGGCGGGGGGACTCAAGAGACCCAGTACTTC. It yields the protein CASSVVGGGGTQETQYF.